A selection of T cell receptor beta chains follows, all from one sample in a study of blood T cell repertoires in COVID-19. Generated by immunoSEQ multiplex PCR, the TCRdb table keeps only in-frame clones and is missing some. Of over 65,000 clones in the sample, 85% to 90% were seen once. Input material: peripheral blood. Receptor source: a man aged 45-65 years with active COVID-19. Each CDR3 is given with its conserved first and last residue. A D gene is named only where the DNA matches it firmly. Expanded clones are given a class, and other clones once, few, many or no size at all.

CASSLRPGGGNEQYF	TGCGCCAGCAGCTTGAGGCCAGGGGGAGGCAACGAGCAGTACTTC	TRBV5-1	TRBJ2-7	NA	NA
CASSLQVYEQFF	TGTGCCAGCAGCTTACAAGTTTATGAGCAGTTCTTC	TRBV5-5	TRBJ2-1	NA	once
CASSLRGGDGYTF	TGCGCCAGCAGCTTACGGGGGGGCGATGGCTACACCTTC	TRBV5-1	TRBJ1-2	NA	NA
CASSAGTISYNEQFF	TGTGCCAGCAGCGCCGGGACTATCTCCTACAATGAGCAGTTCTTC	TRBV9	TRBJ2-1	TRBD2	NA
CASSYIGRLNTEAFF	TGTGCCAGCAGCTATATTGGCAGGCTGAACACTGAAGCTTTCTTT	TRBV7-8	TRBJ1-1	NA	NA
CASSDLAFETQYF	TGTGCCAGCAGTGACCTAGCGTTTGAGACCCAGTACTTC	TRBV6-1	TRBJ2-5	NA	NA
CATESGANVLTF	TGTGCCACCGAGTCTGGGGCCAACGTCCTGACTTTC	TRBV21-1	TRBJ2-6	NA	NA
CASSLPGGRTGELFF	TGCGCCAGCAGCTTGCCGGGGGGTCGGACCGGGGAGCTGTTTTTT	TRBV5-1	TRBJ2-2	TRBD2	NA
CASSSGRGMEKLFF	TGTGCCAGCAGTTCGGGCAGGGGGATGGAAAAACTGTTTTTT	TRBV2	TRBJ1-4	TRBD1	once
CASSERSTGYGYTF	TGTGCCAGCAGCGAGCGATCTACAGGGTACGGCTACACCTTC	TRBV9	TRBJ1-2	NA	NA
CAISDRGQDTQYF	TGTGCCATCAGTGACAGGGGGCAGGATACGCAGTATTTT	TRBV10-3	TRBJ2-3	TRBD1	NA
CASSQGDRASNQPQHF	TGCGCCAGCAGCCAAGGGGACAGAGCAAGCAATCAGCCCCAGCATTTT	TRBV4-3	TRBJ1-5	TRBD1	NA